The 21 T cell receptor beta chains given below trace back to one sample, sequenced in a study of CD8 T cells in Susac syndrome. Random hexamers were used to reverse transcribe 0.5 to 1 ug of RNA. TCRdb analysed the immunoSEQ multiplex PCR reads with MiXCR anew, one entry per CDR3 protein. Here the sample spans tens of thousands of distinct CDR3 sequences, roughly 91% being singletons. Source material: CD4+ T cells from PBMCs. The source of these receptors is a human donor with Susac syndrome.

This clonotype has a handful of counts. V gene TRBV29-1 combines with J gene TRBJ1-3, with D hard to call. V lost 7 bases to trimming and J lost 0 bases, with 13 bases between them. Germline CDR1 is SQVTM and CDR2 is ANQGSEA. The CDR3 runs 14 residues. The chain's CDR3 is CSAQPINSGNTIYF. As DNA, the CDR3 is TGCAGCGCCCAACCGATAAACTCTGGAAACACCATATATTTT.

The chain carries TRBV28 and TRBJ1-1; no firm D call. The V and J ends lost 6 bases and 6 bases respectively, with 17 bases between them. Per germline, CDR1 MDHEN and CDR2 SYDVKM. The CDR3 loop spans 14 amino acids. CDR3 loop: CASRIPGIIPEAFF. CDR3 in DNA: TGTGCCAGCAGAATCCCCGGGATCATCCCTGAAGCTTTCTTT.

This clonotype was detected once. The chain uses TRBV7-8 and TRBJ1-1; weak D call: TRBD1 (6 bases). The CDR3 covers 14 residues. Germline V gene sequence: CDR1 SGHVS, CDR2 FQNEAQ. V was clipped by 2 bases and J by 1 base, with 8 bases between them. CDR3 coding DNA: TGTGCCAGCAGCTTAAAACAGGGGAACACTGAAGCTTTCTTT. It is translated as CASSLKQGNTEAFF.

The CDR3 is CASSVAGRSEAFF. The CDR3 DNA sequence: TGTGCCAGCAGCGTAGCAGGGAGAAGTGAAGCTTTCTTT. V and J are TRBV9 and TRBJ1-1; possibly TRBD1 for D (5 bases). The V gene lost 0 bases and the J gene lost 7 bases, with 10 bases spanning the gap. Germline V gene sequence: CDR1 SGDLS, CDR2 YYNGEE. There are 13 residues in the CDR3.

With regard to this clonotype: Likely a read error: the CDR3 ends without its conserved phenylalanine or tryptophan. The genes are TRBV6-1 and TRBJ2-1; 10 nucleotides agree with TRBD2. Trimming at V came to 5 bases and at J to 6 bases, leaving 4 bases not matched to a gene. The germline gives CDR1 MNHNS, CDR2 SASEGT. This CDR3 region has 14 residues. The CDR3 nucleotides are TGTGCCAGCAGTCGGCTAGCGGGAGCCAATGAGCAGTTCCTC. As protein: CASSRLAGANEQFL.

This sequence joins TRBV3-1 and TRBJ2-2; TRBD2 matches at 7 bases. CDR3 length equals 15 residues. Germline CDR1 LGHDT, CDR2 YNNKEL (reference sequence). Losses at the gene ends were 2 bases for V and 8 bases for J; bases not matched to a gene: 8. CDR3 amino acids: CASSQRLAVLGELFF. The DNA for the CDR3 is TGTGCCAGCAGCCAAAGGCTAGCGGTATTGGGGGAGCTGTTTTTT. The full variable domain, completed using reference TRBV3-1 and TRBJ2-2, is DTAVSQTPKYLVTQMGNDKSIKCEQNLGHDTMYWYKQDSKKFLKIMFSYNNKELIINETVPNRFSPKSPDKAHLNLHINSLELGDSAVYFCASSQRLAVLGELFFGEGSRLTVL.

The chain uses TRBV6-5 and TRBJ2-7, with unresolved D. The germline V and J ends were trimmed by 4 bases and 0 bases, with 13 bases remaining between them. CDR3 length: 15 amino acids. CDR1 MNHEY and CDR2 SVGAGI come from the germline V gene. The CDR3 spells CASSLHFRTSYEQYF. The DNA for the CDR3 is TGTGCCAGCAGTTTGCACTTCAGGACCTCCTACGAGCAGTACTTC.

The chain uses TRBV7-2 and TRBJ2-3, with TRBD2 matching over 8 bases. Germline values: CDR1 SGHTA, CDR2 FQGNSA. CDR3 length: 14 residues. The junction had 5 bases not matched to a gene; V was cut back by 5 bases and J by 4 bases. CDR3 nucleotide sequence: TGTGCCAGCAGCCCTAGCGGGTACCCAGATACGCAGTATTTT. This encodes CASSPSGYPDTQYF.

This clonotype has only one observation. At one boundary the junction diverges from the germline segment, which might be a read error. This chain joins TRBV7-3 and TRBJ2-5; D might be TRBD1 or TRBD2, each matching 7 bases. CDR1 SGHTA and CDR2 FQGTGA come from the germline V gene. This CDR3 is 15 amino acids long. The CDR3 DNA follows: TGTGCCAGCAGCTTAATGGGGGGGACAGAAGACACCCAGTACTTC. Translated, it gives CASSLMGGTEDTQYF.

The rearrangement links TRBV20-1 to TRBJ2-7; maybe TRBD1 (7 bases). V was cut by 5 bases and J by 3 bases, with 14 bases left in between. The CDR3 has 13 residues. CDR1 and CDR2 from the germline V gene are DFQATT and SNEGSKA (reference sequence). CDR3 coding DNA: TGCAGTGCTCCGACAGGGACTCGCTACGAGCAGTACTTC. Protein product: CSAPTGTRYEQYF.

V is TRBV27 and J is TRBJ2-2; 10 positions match TRBD2. Germline CDR1 and CDR2: MNHEY and SMNVEV (reference sequence). V shed 5 bases and J 4 bases; nucleotides not matched to a gene: 13. CDR3 length equals 18 residues. CDR3 nucleotides: TGTGCCAGCAGTCCCCTAAAAGCGGGGGGGCTAAGCACCGGGGAGCTGTTTTTT. Translated, it gives CASSPLKAGGLSTGELFF.

The chain joins TRBV5-1 to TRBJ2-2, with D perhaps TRBD2 (6 bases). The ends were cut back, 4 bases at V and 4 bases at J, with 8 bases in the middle. The CDR3 runs to 13 residues. The germline CDR1 and CDR2 sequences are SGHRS and YFSETQ. CDR3 sequence (DNA): TGCGCCAGCAGCCCGGAGGGCACCGGGGAGCTGTTTTTT. Amino acid sequence: CASSPEGTGELFF.

The rearrangement joins TRBV28 to TRBJ2-6; the D call may be TRBD1 or TRBD2 (5 bases each). V shed 7 bases and J shed 0 bases, with 13 bases lying between them. Germline assignment: CDR1 MDHEN and CDR2 SYDVKM. The CDR3 runs 16 residues. CDR3 DNA sequence: TGTGCCAGCACCTCTGGGGGATTCTCTGGGGCCAACGTCCTGACTTTC. It is translated as CASTSGGFSGANVLTF.

The V and J genes are TRBV2 and TRBJ1-5; no definite D call. Germline CDR1 and CDR2: SNHLY and FYNNEI. The CDR3 spans 14 residues. Trimming pared 7 bases from V and 0 bases from J, leaving 10 bases between. The CDR3 here is CASNGLNSNQPQHF. DNA for the CDR3: TGTGCCAGCAATGGTCTCAATAGCAATCAGCCCCAGCATTTT.

The gene calls are TRBV2 and TRBJ2-1; 14 positions agree with TRBD2. Germline loops: CDR1 SNHLY, CDR2 FYNNEI. Germline trimming cut 4 bases from V and 8 bases from J; bases unmatched to any gene: 1. This CDR3 has 14 residues. The CDR3 sequence: CASSGGLAGDEQFF. The CDR3 DNA reads as TGTGCCAGCAGTGGGGGACTAGCGGGGGATGAGCAGTTCTTC.

This clonotype was seen only once. The chain couples TRBV10-2 to TRBJ2-7; TRBD2 agrees at 8 bases. This CDR3 contains 14 residues. Germline assignment: CDR1 WSHSY and CDR2 SAAADI. Trimming took 4 bases from V and 3 from J; bases not matched to a gene: 5. The CDR3 spells CASSGSGGYYEQYF. Here the CDR3 DNA reads TGCGCCAGCAGTGGGAGCGGGGGATACTACGAGCAGTACTTC.

The chain uses TRBV21-1 and TRBJ2-2; the tabulated D call, TRBD1, remains unverified against the DNA. TRBV21-1 is an annotated pseudogene. The CDR3 spans 13 residues. CDR3 protein: CASNRGLGGELFF. Here the CDR3 DNA reads TGTGCCAGCAACAGGGGGCTCGGTGGGGAGCTGTTTTTT.

The chain recombines TRBV5-1 with TRBJ2-7; D is perhaps TRBD1 (6 bases). The length of the CDR3 is 14 residues. V dropped 0 bases and J dropped 2 bases, with 9 bases sitting between them. CDR1 and CDR2 from the germline V gene are SGHRS and YFSETQ. CDR3 DNA: TGCGCCAGCAGCTTGGTTCAGGGGCCCTACGAGCAGTACTTC. Its protein product is CASSLVQGPYEQYF.

J is TRBJ2-7 and V is TRBV3-1; 12 bases are shared with TRBD2. Germline CDR1 reads LGHDT; CDR2 reads YNNKEL (reference sequence). Losses at the gene ends were 0 bases for V and 2 bases for J; bases not matched to a gene: 5. The CDR3 covers 17 residues. The CDR3 sequence is CASSQDLGLAGTYEQYF. The CDR3 coding sequence is TGTGCCAGCAGCCAAGATCTAGGACTAGCGGGGACCTACGAGCAGTACTTC.

This sequence joins TRBV7-8 and TRBJ2-3; possibly TRBD1 or TRBD2 for D (5 bases each). The V gene lost 1 base and the J gene lost 2 bases, with 10 bases spanning the gap. From germline, CDR1 is SGHVS and CDR2 FQNEAQ. The CDR3 has 15 amino acids. In DNA, the CDR3 is TGTGCCAGCAGCTTAGTGGTGGGGGACACAGATACGCAGTATTTT. It encodes CASSLVVGDTDTQYF.

The chain joins TRBV20-1 to TRBJ2-7; 7 nucleotides align to TRBD1. CDR3 length: 12 amino acids. J gave up 3 bases and V 5 bases, and 4 bases lay outside the gene matches. The germline V gene has CDR1 DFQATT and CDR2 SNEGSKA (reference sequence). The CDR3 DNA is TGCAGTGCTGCCCCAGGGGGCTACGAGCAGTACTTC. Translated: CSAAPGGYEQYF.